This TCR beta chain was identified during a study of Graves' ophthalmopathy and Graves' hyperthyroidism. Study-level results: The model predicted progression of ophthalmopathy with a sensitivity of roughly 69%, and its specificity was roughly 77%.

This clonotype has a count of ten or more. Its specificity is unknown. Scientists amplified the TCR beta CDR3 regions from RNA transcripts. An opening RT-PCR round employed HTBI primers and preceded a second-round multiplex PCR. TCRdb used MiXCR to reprocess the multiplex PCR reads, holding one entry per CDR3 protein. The data contain more than 300,000 distinct CDR3 sequences, just over 15% of them singletons. Trimming took 2 bases from V and 4 from J, leaving 11 bases between them. CDR1 MDHEN and CDR2 SYDVKM come from the germline V gene. CDR3 length equals 14 residues. Other autoimmune diseases, uncontrolled infections, pregnancy or lactation excluded patients from enrollment. Orbital computed tomography, together with clinical symptoms, serum thyroxine, TRAb and thyroid ultrasound, was used for diagnosis.

This clonotype was sampled from a woman under 30 with stable Graves' hyperthyroidism. Sequencing was performed on peripheral blood. The chain combines TRBV28 with TRBJ1-2; perhaps TRBD1 as D (5 bases). CDR3 DNA sequence: TGTGCCAGCAGTTTAGAGGGGAACTTCTATGGCTACACCTTC. It specifies CASSLEGNFYGYTF.